The 10 T cell receptor beta chains presented below share a single source sample, sequenced in a study of vaccination effects on CD4 cells after COVID-19. Data came from immunoSEQ multiplex PCR; TCRdb stores just in-frame clones and leaves some out. Of over 60,000 clones listed, roughly 74% are singletons. These receptors are not linked to any known antigen. Sequencing in the ViraFEST assay came after antigen-specific CD4+ T cells had been expanded with viral peptide pools, which were used to stimulate PBMC. Between days 9 and 11 of culture, CD4+ T cells were separated out. Participants received two doses of either the BNT162b2 or mRNA-1273 vaccine. The sample in question was CD4+ T cells from PBMCs cultured with HCoV-229E spike peptides, obtained after COVID-19 vaccination. The origin of the receptors is a human donor who received a COVID-19 vaccine.

This clone was observed once. The chain has TRBV7-2 and TRBJ2-2; D remains unclear. The germline CDR1 and CDR2 sequences are SGHTA and FQGNSA. Trimming removed 1 base from V and 1 base from J, with 13 bases in between. The length of the CDR3 is 17 residues. The CDR3 DNA sequence: TGTGCCAGCAGCTTAGATATCCTACGAAAGAACACCGGGGAGCTGTTTTTT. This codes for CASSLDILRKNTGELFF.

V is TRBV6-2 or TRBV6-3 and J is TRBJ2-7, with D perhaps TRBD2 (5 bases). The V end lost 3 bases, the J end lost 3 bases, and 9 bases lay between the germline ends. CDR1 and CDR2 (germline): MNHEY, SVGEGT. This CDR3 comprises 13 residues. CDR3 amino acids: CASSYSGNYEQYV. The CDR3 DNA is TGTGCCAGCAGTTATTCGGGGAACTACGAGCAGTACGTC.

The chain recombines TRBV5-1 with TRBJ2-3, with 7 bases matching TRBD2. Per germline, CDR1 SGHRS and CDR2 YFSETQ. J lost 4 bases, V lost 0 bases, and 2 bases had no gene match. The CDR3 has 14 residues. As DNA, the CDR3 is TGCGCCAGCAGCTTGGGGACTAGTTCAGATACGCAGTATTTT. It yields the protein CASSLGTSSDTQYF.

V gene TRBV6-5 combines with J gene TRBJ2-7; 9 bases agree with TRBD1. The CDR3 contains 14 residues. Unmatched junction bases numbered 9, after V lost 7 bases and J lost 5 bases. Germline CDR1 MNHEY, CDR2 SVGAGI. The CDR3 here is CASNNRDRVNEQYV. The CDR3, as DNA: TGTGCCAGCAACAACCGGGACAGGGTGAACGAGCAGTACGTC.

The V call is TRBV3-1 (or the pseudogene TRBV3-2), the J call TRBJ2-3; D is perhaps TRBD2 (5 bases). This CDR3 is 13 amino acids long. V was cut by 1 base and J by 7 bases, with 9 bases left in between. Germline V gene sequence: CDR1 LGHDT, CDR2 YNNKEL (reference sequence). The CDR3 loop is CASSQGSGNTQYF. The CDR3 DNA sequence: TGTGCCAGCAGCCAAGGCTCGGGGAATACGCAGTATTTT.

In DNA, the CDR3 is TGTGCCAGCAGAAGGGACGTTAATCAGCCCCAGCATTTT. Residues: CASRRDVNQPQHF. The V gene is TRBV6-5, the J gene TRBJ1-5; D is perhaps TRBD1 (5 bases). The CDR3 has 13 amino acids. Deletions cut 6 bases from V and 4 bases from J, with 10 bases between. The germline CDR1 and CDR2 sequences are MNHEY and SVGAGI.

The chain employs TRBV5-4 and TRBJ2-2, with 7 bases that match TRBD2. Germline CDR1 SGHNT, CDR2 YYREEE (reference sequence). V dropped 3 bases and J dropped 4; count of bases not matched to a gene: 9. The CDR3 sequence is 16 residues long. The CDR3 reads CASSWGVWGGTGELFF. The DNA of the CDR3 is TGTGCCAGCAGCTGGGGCGTATGGGGGGGCACCGGGGAGCTGTTTTTT.

The J gene is TRBJ2-4, the V gene TRBV24-1; D unresolved. V was pared by 4 bases and J by 5 bases, with 5 bases between. Looked up from germline, CDR1 is KGHDR and CDR2 is SFDVKD. The CDR3 length is 12 residues. CDR3 sequence: CATSDAQNIQYF. The CDR3 coding sequence is TGTGCCACCAGTGACGCACAAAACATTCAGTACTTC.

The chain uses TRBV14 and TRBJ1-3, with D unresolved. This CDR3 is built from 14 residues. Germline V lookup: CDR1 SGHDN, CDR2 FVKESK. Trimming cost V 7 bases and J 4 bases, with 14 bases left between them. For the CDR3, the DNA is TGTGCCAGCATCCCCAGGCAAGAAGGAAACACCATATATTTT. It is translated as CASIPRQEGNTIYF. Based on the CDR3 plus reference TRBV14 and TRBJ1-3, the full variable domain is EAGVTQFPSHSVIEKGQTVTLRCDPISGHDNLYWYRRVMGKEIKFLLHFVKESKQDESGMPNNRFLAERTGGTYSTLKVQPAELEDSGVYFCASIPRQEGNTIYFGEGSWLTVV.

The chain couples TRBV6-2 or TRBV6-3 to TRBJ1-1, with 7 nucleotides matching TRBD1. Germline V gene sequence: CDR1 MNHEY, CDR2 SVGEGT. The CDR3 has 14 residues. The trim removed 6 bases at V and 4 bases at J, leaving 8 bases unmatched. The DNA for the CDR3 is TGTGCCAGCAGCCGAGACAGGGTGGGCACTGAAGCTTTCTTT. Protein sequence: CASSRDRVGTEAFF.